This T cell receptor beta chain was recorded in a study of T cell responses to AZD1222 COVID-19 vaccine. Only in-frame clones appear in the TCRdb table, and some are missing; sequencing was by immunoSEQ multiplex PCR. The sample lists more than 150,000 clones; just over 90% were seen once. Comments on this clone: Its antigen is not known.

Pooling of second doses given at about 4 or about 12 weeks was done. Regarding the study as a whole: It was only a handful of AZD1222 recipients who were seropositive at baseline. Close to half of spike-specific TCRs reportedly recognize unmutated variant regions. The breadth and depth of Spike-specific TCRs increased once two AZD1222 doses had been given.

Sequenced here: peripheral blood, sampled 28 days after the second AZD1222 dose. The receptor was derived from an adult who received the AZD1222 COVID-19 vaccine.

The CDR3 bases are TGTGCCAGCAGTTTAACCATTAACAGGGGTTTTCAGCCCCAGCATTTT. Its translation is CASSLTINRGFQPQHF. The genes are TRBV28 and TRBJ1-5, with 7 bases fitting TRBD1. The CDR3 extends over 16 amino acids. Germline CDR1 is MDHEN and CDR2 is SYDVKM. V was pared by 2 bases and J by 6 bases, with 10 bases of the junction left unmatched.